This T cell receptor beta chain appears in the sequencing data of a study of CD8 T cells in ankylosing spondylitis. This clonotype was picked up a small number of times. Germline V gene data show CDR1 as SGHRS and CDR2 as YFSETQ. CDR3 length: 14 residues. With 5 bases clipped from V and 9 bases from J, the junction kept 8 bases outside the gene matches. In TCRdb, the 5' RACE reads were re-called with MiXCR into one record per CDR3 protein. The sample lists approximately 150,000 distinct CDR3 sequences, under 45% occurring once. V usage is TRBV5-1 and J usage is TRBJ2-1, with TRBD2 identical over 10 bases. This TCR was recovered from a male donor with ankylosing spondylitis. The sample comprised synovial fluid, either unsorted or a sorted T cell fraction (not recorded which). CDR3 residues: CASRPAGGLAEQFF. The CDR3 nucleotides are TGCGCCAGCAGGCCAGCGGGGGGGCTGGCTGAGCAGTTCTTC.